This entry describes one T cell receptor beta chain. Its specificity is not known. The sample belongs to a study of cytomegalovirus exposure and HLA in healthy donors. The study, taken as a whole, reports: Solely CMV serostatus was available to characterize immune exposure.

Per germline, CDR1 LGHNA and CDR2 YSLEER. V shed 0 bases, J shed 4 bases, and the junction held 11 bases outside the gene matches. The CDR3 runs 18 residues. The study ran its PCR with 60 Vbeta and 13 Jbeta primers. TCRdb keeps only in-frame clones here, not all; method: immunoSEQ multiplex PCR. The table has about 110,000 clones, around 70% seen once; the top ten hold about 4.2%. The TCR sequence derives from a woman aged 40 to 55 in good health and CMV-seropositive. The chain is built from TRBV4-3 and TRBJ2-7; 11 nucleotides line up with TRBD1. Material: PBMCs. The CDR3 here is CASSQDVSGTGGIYEQYF. CDR3 sequence (DNA): TGCGCCAGCAGCCAAGACGTCTCCGGGACAGGGGGGATATACGAGCAGTACTTC.